This TCR beta chain is drawn from a study of blood T cells in healthy people across ages. Germline CDR1 SEHNR, CDR2 FQNEAQ (reference sequence). This CDR3 spans 14 amino acids. The germline V and J ends were trimmed by 5 bases and 2 bases, with 11 bases remaining between them. Alongside a J-beta primer mix, a sample-barcoded 5' primer served in a second PCR lasting about 7 to 12 cycles. TCRdb fed the 5' RACE reads into MiXCR, producing one record per CDR3 protein. The data hold approximately 600,000 distinct CDR3 sequences, with 58% observed a single time. The sample consisted of blood. The TCR was taken from a man in his 60s in good health. This chain joins TRBV7-9 and TRBJ2-3, with D tentatively TRBD1 or TRBD2 (6 bases each). The CDR3 reads CASSRPGATDTQYF. The DNA for the CDR3 is TGTGCCAGCAGCCGACCGGGGGCCACAGATACGCAGTATTTT.